The sample holds a few counts of the clone carrying this T cell receptor (beta chain). Antigen specificity is unknown. TCRdb fed the 5' RACE reads into MiXCR, producing one record per CDR3 protein. The sample holds about 74,000 distinct CDR3 sequences, 7.1% seen once. These data are taken from a study of T cells after yellow fever vaccination. Overall study: Fractions with few cells were prepared using SMART-Seq v4 Ultra Low Input.

Study outcomes and limitations: Repertoires sorted by FACS could include abundant clonotypes that are contaminants from the bulk population.

The germline CDR1 and CDR2 sequences are SEHNR and FQNEAQ (reference sequence). This CDR3 region has 13 residues. The V end lost 5 bases, the J end lost 8 bases, and 15 bases lay between the germline ends. The sequences come from CD8+ T cells sorted from PBMCs, collected 5 to 6 days after the first yellow fever vaccination. The chain carries TRBV7-9 and TRBJ1-2; tentatively, D is TRBD1 (5 bases). This clonotype was sampled from a young man who received the YFV17D yellow fever vaccine. The CDR3 nucleotides read TGTGCCAGCAGCCCTGACCCAGGGAAGGGCTACACCTTC. Protein product: CASSPDPGKGYTF.